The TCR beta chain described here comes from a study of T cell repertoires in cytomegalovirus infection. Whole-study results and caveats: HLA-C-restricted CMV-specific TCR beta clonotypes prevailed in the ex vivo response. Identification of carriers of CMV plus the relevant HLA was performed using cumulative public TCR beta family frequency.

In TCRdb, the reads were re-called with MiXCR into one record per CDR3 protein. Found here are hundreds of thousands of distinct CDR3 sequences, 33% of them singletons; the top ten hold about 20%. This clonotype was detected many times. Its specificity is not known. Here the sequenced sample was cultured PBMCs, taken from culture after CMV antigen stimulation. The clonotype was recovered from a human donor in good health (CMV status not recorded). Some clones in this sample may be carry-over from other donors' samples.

This CDR3 is CASSPRSGANVLTF. The CDR3 nucleotides are TGTGCCAGCAGCCCTAGGTCTGGGGCCAACGTCCTGACTTTC. This chain joins TRBV7-6 and TRBJ2-6; D is unresolved. Germline V gene data show CDR1 as SGHVS and CDR2 as FNYEAQ. The CDR3 totals 14 residues. V was shortened by 5 bases and J by 1 base, with 6 bases between the two germline ends.